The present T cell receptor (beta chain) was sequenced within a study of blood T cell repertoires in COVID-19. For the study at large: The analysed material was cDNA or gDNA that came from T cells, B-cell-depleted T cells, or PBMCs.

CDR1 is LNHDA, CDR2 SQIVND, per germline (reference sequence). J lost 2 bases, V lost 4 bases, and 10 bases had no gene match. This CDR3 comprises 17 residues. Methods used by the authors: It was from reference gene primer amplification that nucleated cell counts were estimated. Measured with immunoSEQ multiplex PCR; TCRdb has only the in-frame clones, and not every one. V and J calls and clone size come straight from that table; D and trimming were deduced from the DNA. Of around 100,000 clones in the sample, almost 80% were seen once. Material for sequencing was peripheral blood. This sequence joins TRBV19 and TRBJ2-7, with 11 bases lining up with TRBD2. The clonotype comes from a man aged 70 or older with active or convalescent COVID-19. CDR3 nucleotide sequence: TGTGCCAGTAGTACGAGCCTAGCGGGGGGTTTCCCCTACGAGCAGTACTTC. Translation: CASSTSLAGGFPYEQYF.